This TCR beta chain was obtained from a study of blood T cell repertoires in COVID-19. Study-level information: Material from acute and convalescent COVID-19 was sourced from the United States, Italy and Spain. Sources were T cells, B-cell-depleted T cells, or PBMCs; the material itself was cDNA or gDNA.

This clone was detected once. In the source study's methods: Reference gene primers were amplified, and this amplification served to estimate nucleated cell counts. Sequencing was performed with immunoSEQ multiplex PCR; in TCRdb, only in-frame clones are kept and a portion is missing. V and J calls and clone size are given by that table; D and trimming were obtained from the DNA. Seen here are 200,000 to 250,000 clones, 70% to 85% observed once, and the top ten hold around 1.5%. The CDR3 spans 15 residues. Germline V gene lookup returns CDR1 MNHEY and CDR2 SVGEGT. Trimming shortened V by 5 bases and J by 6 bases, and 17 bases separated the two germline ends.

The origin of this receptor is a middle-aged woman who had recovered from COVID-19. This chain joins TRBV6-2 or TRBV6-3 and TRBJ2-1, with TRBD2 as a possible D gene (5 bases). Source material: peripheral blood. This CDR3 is CASSPEGLIRNEQFF. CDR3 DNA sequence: TGTGCCAGCAGTCCCGAGGGTCTGATACGCAATGAGCAGTTCTTC.